The 20 T cell receptor beta chains given below trace back to one sample, sequenced in a study of blood T cells in healthy people across ages. The use of a sample-barcoded 5' primer and a J-beta primer mix characterized a second PCR of roughly 7 to 12 cycles. A single record per CDR3 protein comes from TCRdb applying MiXCR to the 5' RACE reads. The table includes roughly 700,000 distinct CDR3 sequences, 49% detected once. The sequencing input was blood. Source of these receptors: a woman in her sixties in good health.

A word on this clonotype: The junction shows a germline mismatch at one end, possibly a read error. V is TRBV20-1 and J is TRBJ1-2, with TRBD1 as a possible D gene (5 bases). Germline-derived CDR1 and CDR2 are DFQATT and SNEGSKA (reference sequence). The CDR3 contains 12 residues. CDR3 protein: CSAGEGVDGYTF. In DNA, the CDR3 is TGCAGTGCTGGAGAAGGGGTTGACGGCTACACCTTC.

This clonotype was detected only a few times. The V gene is TRBV7-2, the J gene TRBJ2-4; no reliable D call. The ends were cut back, 7 bases at V and 13 bases at J, with 26 bases in the middle. Germline CDR1 SGHTA, CDR2 FQGNSA. This CDR3 is 15 amino acids long. The CDR3 DNA sequence: TGTGCCAGCATCAGGACCGGTGGCAGGTCGGGTGAGCAGTACTTC. It is translated as CASIRTGGRSGEQYF.

This clonotype turned up a few times. The V gene is TRBV20-1, the J gene TRBJ2-7; D may be TRBD2 (7 bases). Germline CDR1 reads DFQATT; CDR2 reads SNEGSKA (reference sequence). The CDR3 runs to 14 residues. V lost 3 bases and J lost 3, with 15 bases in between. The CDR3 sequence: CSASRGANFYEQYF. DNA for the CDR3: TGCAGTGCTAGTCGGGGGGCTAACTTCTACGAGCAGTACTTC.

V usage is TRBV7-2 and J usage is TRBJ1-5, with 7 bases lining up with TRBD1. The CDR3 totals 15 residues. V shed 3 bases and J 2 bases; nucleotides not matched to a gene: 4. Germline V gives CDR1 SGHTA, CDR2 FQGNSA. As DNA, the CDR3 is TGTGCCAGCAGCTTTAACAGGGGTGGCAATCAGCCCCAGCATTTT. It yields the protein CASSFNRGGNQPQHF. Drawing the rest from reference TRBV7-2 and TRBJ1-5, the complete variable domain is GAGVSQSPSNKVTEKGKDVELRCDPISGHTALYWYRQSLGQGLEFLIYFQGNSAPDKSGLPSDRFSAERTGGSVSTLTIQRTQQEDSAVYLCASSFNRGGNQPQHFGDGTRLSIL.

The rearrangement joins TRBV5-4 to TRBJ2-7; 11 nucleotides match TRBD2. With 4 bases clipped from V and 6 bases from J, the junction kept 3 bases outside the gene matches. The CDR3 totals 13 residues. CDR1 is SGHNT and CDR2 is YYREEE in the germline V gene (reference sequence). CDR3 loop: CASSHTSGSEQYF. In DNA form, the CDR3 reads TGTGCCAGCAGCCACACTAGCGGGAGCGAGCAGTACTTC. The full variable domain, in which reference TRBV5-4 and TRBJ2-7 provide the parts outside the CDR3, is ETGVTQSPTHLIKTRGQQVTLRCSSQSGHNTVSWYQQALGQGPQFIFQYYREEENGRGNFPPRFSGLQFPNYSSELNVNALELDDSALYLCASSHTSGSEQYFGPGTRLTVT.

This clonotype was seen more than once but under ten times. The chain recombines TRBV20-1 with TRBJ2-3; TRBD2 might be the D (6 bases). V lost 0 bases to trimming and J lost 2 bases, with 15 bases between them. The CDR3 is 16 amino acids. Germline loops: CDR1 DFQATT, CDR2 SNEGSKA (reference sequence). The DNA of the CDR3 is TGCAGTGCTAGAGATTTGGGGGGAGTAGCCACAGATACGCAGTATTTT. This codes for CSARDLGGVATDTQYF.

V gene TRBV27 combines with J gene TRBJ1-2; TRBD1 might be the D (5 bases). The ends were cut back, 1 base at V and 8 bases at J, with 11 bases in the middle. Germline V CDR1 and CDR2: MNHEY, SMNVEV (reference sequence). The CDR3 covers 13 residues. The CDR3 region has the DNA TGTGCCAGCAGTTTATGGGACGGAAAAGGCTACACCTTC. It is translated as CASSLWDGKGYTF.

This clonotype was recorded a few times. This chain uses TRBV15 with TRBJ2-1, with 9 bases identical to TRBD1. Germline V gives CDR1 LNHNV, CDR2 YYDKDF (reference sequence). After removal of 5 bases from V and 7 bases from J, the junction contained 12 bases not matched to a gene. CDR3 length: 16 amino acids. CDR3 region: CATSLEQGARGNEQFF. As DNA, the CDR3 is TGTGCCACCAGCTTGGAACAGGGGGCGAGGGGAAATGAGCAGTTCTTC.

The chain links TRBV28 to TRBJ2-1, with 8 bases aligning to TRBD2. J gave up 2 bases and V 8 bases, and 8 bases lay outside the gene matches. Germline CDR1 MDHEN, CDR2 SYDVKM. The CDR3 is made up of 15 amino acids. The DNA of the CDR3 is TGTGCCAGCCGGACCGGGACTAGAACCTACAATGAGCAGTTCTTC. The encoded protein is CASRTGTRTYNEQFF.

This clonotype was counted a few times. This rearrangement joins TRBV6-4 to TRBJ2-7, with a possible D match to TRBD1 (6 bases). V lost 2 bases and J 0 bases, leaving 14 bases between the germline ends. Germline CDR1 reads MRHNA; CDR2 reads SNTAGT. This CDR3 comprises 16 residues. For the CDR3, the DNA is TGTGCCAGCAGTGACCCCGGCCAGGGGAGCTCCTACGAGCAGTACTTC. Translated, it gives CASSDPGQGSSYEQYF.

The chain has TRBV15 and TRBJ2-5; D may be TRBD1 or TRBD2 (6 bases each). Deletions cut 2 bases from V and 4 bases from J, with 14 bases between. This CDR3 spans 15 amino acids. From germline, CDR1 is LNHNV and CDR2 YYDKDF (reference sequence). The CDR3 here is CATSRPGGGRETQYF. The CDR3 region has the DNA TGTGCCACCAGCAGACCCGGAGGGGGGCGAGAGACCCAGTACTTC.

This clonotype was recorded a few times. The genes are TRBV4-3 and TRBJ2-3, with no clear D. V was pared by 0 bases and J by 0 bases, with 4 bases between. CDR1 and CDR2 (germline): LGHNA, YSLEER. The CDR3 runs 14 residues. CDR3 residues: CASSQDVSTDTQYF. The CDR3 region has the DNA TGCGCCAGCAGCCAAGACGTGAGCACAGATACGCAGTATTTT.

This clonotype was counted a single time. The rearrangement joins TRBV7-9 to TRBJ2-2; D unresolved. There are 12 residues in the CDR3. Trimming stripped 7 bases from V and 3 bases from J, with 6 bases between. Germline values: CDR1 SEHNR, CDR2 FQNEAQ (reference sequence). The CDR3 region is CASTLDTGELFF. Here the CDR3 DNA reads TGTGCCAGCACCCTGGACACCGGGGAGCTGTTTTTT.

The chain has TRBV7-3 and TRBJ2-1; D tentatively fits TRBD1 or TRBD2 (5 bases each). The J call may be in error: the DNA end matches TRBJ2-7 better. The CDR3 extends over 15 amino acids. The germline CDR1 and CDR2 sequences are SGHTA and FQGTGA. The CDR3 DNA is TGTGCCAGCAGTACCGGGACGGGACGCTACAATGAGCAGTACTTC. Amino acids: CASSTGTGRYNEQYF.

J is TRBJ2-1 and V is TRBV27; 8 bases are a match to TRBD2. The CDR3 consists of 15 residues. The V and J ends lost 5 bases and 7 bases, in that order; junction bases with no gene match: 10. The germline gives CDR1 MNHEY, CDR2 SMNVEV (reference sequence). The CDR3 reads CASSPPSGSYNEQFF. The CDR3, as DNA: TGTGCCAGCAGTCCTCCCAGCGGGAGTTATAATGAGCAGTTCTTC.

V and J are TRBV7-2 and TRBJ2-3; maybe TRBD2 (6 bases). Trimming removed 5 bases at V and 2 bases at J, with 14 bases between. The germline V gene has CDR1 SGHTA and CDR2 FQGNSA. CDR3 length: 15 amino acids. CDR3 loop: CASSALAPLTDTQYF. The CDR3 nucleotides are TGTGCCAGCAGCGCCCTAGCGCCTCTCACAGATACGCAGTATTTT. Combining the CDR3 with reference TRBV7-2 and TRBJ2-3 gives the whole variable domain GAGVSQSPSNKVTEKGKDVELRCDPISGHTALYWYRQSLGQGLEFLIYFQGNSAPDKSGLPSDRFSAERTGGSVSTLTIQRTQQEDSAVYLCASSALAPLTDTQYFGPGTRLTVL.

This sequence joins TRBV5-1 and TRBJ2-3; D gene ambiguous. V was trimmed by 2 bases and J by 6 bases, leaving 4 bases between them. Germline CDR1 reads SGHRS; CDR2 reads YFSETQ. This CDR3 is 11 amino acids long. CDR3: CASSFHDTQYF. The CDR3 DNA sequence: TGCGCCAGCAGCTTTCATGATACGCAGTATTTT.

This chain joins TRBV4-3 and TRBJ2-1; 11 bases line up with TRBD2. With 0 bases clipped from V and 2 bases from J, the junction kept 6 bases outside the gene matches. The length of the CDR3 is 18 residues. Per germline, CDR1 LGHNA and CDR2 YSLEER. The CDR3 here is CASSQDVSGRAPYNEQFF. CDR3 DNA: TGCGCCAGCAGCCAAGATGTTAGCGGGAGGGCCCCCTACAATGAGCAGTTCTTC.

The chain joins TRBV27 to TRBJ1-1; tentatively, D is TRBD1 (6 bases). Germline V lookup: CDR1 MNHEY, CDR2 SMNVEV (reference sequence). The CDR3 contains 13 residues. V gave up 0 bases and J gave up 5 bases, with 7 bases separating them. The CDR3 DNA reads as TGTGCCAGCAGTTTATCGGGGGCTACTGAAGCTTTCTTT. It specifies CASSLSGATEAFF.

This clonotype has a handful of counts. The chain carries TRBV7-2 and TRBJ2-2; no definite D call. V gave up 1 base and J gave up 1 base, with 4 bases separating them. The CDR3 runs to 14 residues. Germline V gene lookup returns CDR1 SGHTA and CDR2 FQGNSA. CDR3 DNA: TGTGCCAGCAGCTTAGGGAGGAACACCGGGGAGCTGTTTTTT. It codes for CASSLGRNTGELFF.